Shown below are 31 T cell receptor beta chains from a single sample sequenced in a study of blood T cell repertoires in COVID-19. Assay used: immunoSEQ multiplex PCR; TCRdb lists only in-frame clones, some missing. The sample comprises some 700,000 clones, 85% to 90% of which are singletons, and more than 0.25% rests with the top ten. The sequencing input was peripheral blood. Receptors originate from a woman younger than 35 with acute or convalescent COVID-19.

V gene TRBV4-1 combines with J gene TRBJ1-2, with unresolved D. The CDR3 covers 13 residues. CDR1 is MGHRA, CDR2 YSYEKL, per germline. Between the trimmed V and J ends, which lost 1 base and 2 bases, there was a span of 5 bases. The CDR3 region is CASSQVMNYGYTF. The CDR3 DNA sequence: TGCGCCAGCAGCCAAGTAATGAACTATGGCTACACCTTC.

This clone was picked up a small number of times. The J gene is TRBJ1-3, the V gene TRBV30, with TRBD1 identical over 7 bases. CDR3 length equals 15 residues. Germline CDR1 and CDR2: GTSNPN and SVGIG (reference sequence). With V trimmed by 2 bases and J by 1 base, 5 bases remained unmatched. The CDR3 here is CAWSRGGASGNTIYF. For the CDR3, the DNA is TGTGCCTGGAGTAGAGGGGGCGCTTCTGGAAACACCATATATTTT.

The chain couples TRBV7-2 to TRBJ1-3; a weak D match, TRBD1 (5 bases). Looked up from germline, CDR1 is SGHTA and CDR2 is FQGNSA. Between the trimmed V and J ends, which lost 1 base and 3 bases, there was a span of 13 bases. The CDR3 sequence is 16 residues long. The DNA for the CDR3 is TGTGCCAGCAGCTTAGTGGCGACAGTGGGTGGAAACACCATATATTTT. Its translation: CASSLVATVGGNTIYF. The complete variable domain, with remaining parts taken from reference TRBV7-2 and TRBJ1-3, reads GAGVSQSPSNKVTEKGKDVELRCDPISGHTALYWYRQSLGQGLEFLIYFQGNSAPDKSGLPSDRFSAERTGGSVSTLTIQRTQQEDSAVYLCASSLVATVGGNTIYFGEGSWLTVV.

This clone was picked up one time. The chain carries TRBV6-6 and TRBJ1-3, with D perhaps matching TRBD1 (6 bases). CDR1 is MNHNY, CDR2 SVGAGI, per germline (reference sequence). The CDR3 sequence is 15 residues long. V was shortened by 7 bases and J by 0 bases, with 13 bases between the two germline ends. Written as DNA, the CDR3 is TGTGCCAGCATCCCTACAGGGAACTCTGGAAACACCATATATTTT. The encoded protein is CASIPTGNSGNTIYF.

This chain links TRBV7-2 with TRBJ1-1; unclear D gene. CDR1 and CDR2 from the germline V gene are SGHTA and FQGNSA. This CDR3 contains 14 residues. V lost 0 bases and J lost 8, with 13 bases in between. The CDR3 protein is CASSLAQSITEAFF. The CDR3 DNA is TGTGCCAGCAGCTTAGCCCAGTCGATCACGGAAGCTTTCTTT.

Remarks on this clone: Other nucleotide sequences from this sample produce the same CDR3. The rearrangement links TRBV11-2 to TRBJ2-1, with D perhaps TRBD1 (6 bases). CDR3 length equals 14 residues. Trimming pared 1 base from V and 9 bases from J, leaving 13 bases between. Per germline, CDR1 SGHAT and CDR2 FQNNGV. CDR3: CASSLGAGVGEQFF. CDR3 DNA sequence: TGTGCCAGCAGCTTAGGGGCAGGGGTTGGTGAGCAGTTCTTC.

In DNA form, the CDR3 reads TGTGCCAGCAGCCCCTGGACAGGACCTAATGAAAAACTGTTTTTT. Protein sequence: CASSPWTGPNEKLFF. The J gene is TRBJ1-4, the V gene TRBV9, with 7 bases identical to TRBD1. The CDR3 has 15 amino acids. Germline V gene sequence: CDR1 SGDLS, CDR2 YYNGEE. V trimming: 4 bases; J trimming: 3 bases; junction bases outside the gene matches: 6.

CDR3 bases: TGTGCCAGCAGCTTGGTGACAGAGTACGAGCAGTACTTC. It translates to CASSLVTEYEQYF. The rearrangement links TRBV5-5 to TRBJ2-7; D is perhaps TRBD1 (5 bases). The CDR3 consists of 13 residues. Germline CDR1 is SGHKS and CDR2 is YYEKEE (reference sequence). The ends were cut back, 0 bases at V and 4 bases at J, with 8 bases in the middle.

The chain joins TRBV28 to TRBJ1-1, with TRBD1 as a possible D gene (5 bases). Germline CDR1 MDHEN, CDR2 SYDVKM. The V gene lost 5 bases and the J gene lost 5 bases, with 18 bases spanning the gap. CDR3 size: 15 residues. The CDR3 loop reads CASSPNSRGVTEAFF. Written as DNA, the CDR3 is TGTGCCAGCAGTCCTAACAGTAGGGGTGTGACTGAAGCTTTCTTT.

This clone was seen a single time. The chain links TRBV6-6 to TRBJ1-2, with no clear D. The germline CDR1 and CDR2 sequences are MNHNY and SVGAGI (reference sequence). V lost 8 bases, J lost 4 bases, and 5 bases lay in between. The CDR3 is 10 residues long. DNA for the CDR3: TGTGCCAGCCTGTCCTATGGCTACACCTTC. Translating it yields CASLSYGYTF.

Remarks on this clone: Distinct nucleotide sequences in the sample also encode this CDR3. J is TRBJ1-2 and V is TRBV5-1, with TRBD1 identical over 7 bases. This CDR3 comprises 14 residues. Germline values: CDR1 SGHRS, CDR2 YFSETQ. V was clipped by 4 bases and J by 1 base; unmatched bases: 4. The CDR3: CASSLGQDNYGYTF. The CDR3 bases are TGCGCCAGCAGCCTCGGACAGGATAACTATGGCTACACCTTC.

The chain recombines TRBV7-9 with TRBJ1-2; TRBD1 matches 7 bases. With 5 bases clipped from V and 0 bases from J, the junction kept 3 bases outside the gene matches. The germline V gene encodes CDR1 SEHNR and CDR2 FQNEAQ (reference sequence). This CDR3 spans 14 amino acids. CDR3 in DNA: TGTGCCAGCAGCCGGGACAGCGCTAACTATGGCTACACCTTC. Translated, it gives CASSRDSANYGYTF.

This CDR3 reads CASSLAGGGGEKLFF. CDR3 DNA: TGCGCCAGCAGCTTGGCGGGAGGCGGCGGGGAAAAACTGTTTTTT. This chain connects TRBV5-1 to TRBJ1-4, with D unresolved. V lost 0 bases and J lost 8, with 14 bases in between. The CDR3 covers 15 residues. Germline loops: CDR1 SGHRS, CDR2 YFSETQ.

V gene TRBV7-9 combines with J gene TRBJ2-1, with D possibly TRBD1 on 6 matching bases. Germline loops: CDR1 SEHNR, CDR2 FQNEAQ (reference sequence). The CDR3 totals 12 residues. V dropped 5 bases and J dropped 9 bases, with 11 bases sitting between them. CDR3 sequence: CASSTGTAEQFF. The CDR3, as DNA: TGTGCCAGCAGCACAGGGACGGCTGAGCAGTTCTTC.

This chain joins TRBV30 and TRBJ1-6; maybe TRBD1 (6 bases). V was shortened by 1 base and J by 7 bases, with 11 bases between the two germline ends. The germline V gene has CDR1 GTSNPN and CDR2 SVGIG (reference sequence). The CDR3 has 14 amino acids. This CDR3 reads CAWSAWTANSPLHF. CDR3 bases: TGTGCCTGGAGTGCTTGGACAGCAAATTCACCCCTCCACTTT.

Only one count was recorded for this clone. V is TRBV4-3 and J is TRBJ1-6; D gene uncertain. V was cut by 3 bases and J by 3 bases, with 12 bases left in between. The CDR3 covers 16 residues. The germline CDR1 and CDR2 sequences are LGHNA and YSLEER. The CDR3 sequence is CASSHIRGRYNSPLHF. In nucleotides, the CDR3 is TGCGCCAGCAGCCACATACGAGGCCGCTATAATTCACCCCTCCACTTT.

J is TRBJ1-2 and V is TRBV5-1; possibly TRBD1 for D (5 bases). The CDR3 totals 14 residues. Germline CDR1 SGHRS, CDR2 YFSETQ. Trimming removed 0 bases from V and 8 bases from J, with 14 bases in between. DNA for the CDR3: TGCGCCAGCAGCTTGGCTTTCGGGGGTCAGGGCTACACCTTC. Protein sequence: CASSLAFGGQGYTF.

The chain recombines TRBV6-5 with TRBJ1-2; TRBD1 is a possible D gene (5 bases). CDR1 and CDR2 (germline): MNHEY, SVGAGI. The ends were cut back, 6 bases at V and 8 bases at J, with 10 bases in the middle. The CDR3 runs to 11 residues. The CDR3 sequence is CASRTKGGYTF. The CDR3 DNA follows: TGTGCCAGCAGAACGAAGGGGGGCTACACCTTC.

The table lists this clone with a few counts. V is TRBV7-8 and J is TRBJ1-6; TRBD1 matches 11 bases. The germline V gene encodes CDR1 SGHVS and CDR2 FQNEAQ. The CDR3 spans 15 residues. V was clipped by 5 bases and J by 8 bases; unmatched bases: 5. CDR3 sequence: CASSPPGQGDSPLHF. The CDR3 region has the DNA TGTGCCAGCAGCCCCCCGGGACAGGGGGATTCACCCCTCCACTTT.

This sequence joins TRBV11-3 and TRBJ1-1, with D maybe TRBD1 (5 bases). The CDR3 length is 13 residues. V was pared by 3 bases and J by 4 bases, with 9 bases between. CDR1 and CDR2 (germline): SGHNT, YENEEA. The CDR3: CASSFGGFTEAFF. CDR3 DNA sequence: TGTGCCAGCAGCTTTGGGGGGTTCACTGAAGCTTTCTTT.

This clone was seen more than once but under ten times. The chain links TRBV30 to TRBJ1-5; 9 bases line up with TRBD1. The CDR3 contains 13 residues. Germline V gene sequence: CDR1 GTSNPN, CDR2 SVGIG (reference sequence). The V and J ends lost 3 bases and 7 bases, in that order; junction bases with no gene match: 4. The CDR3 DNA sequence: TGTGCCTGGAGCCCGACAGGGGGGCAGCCCCAGCATTTT. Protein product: CAWSPTGGQPQHF.

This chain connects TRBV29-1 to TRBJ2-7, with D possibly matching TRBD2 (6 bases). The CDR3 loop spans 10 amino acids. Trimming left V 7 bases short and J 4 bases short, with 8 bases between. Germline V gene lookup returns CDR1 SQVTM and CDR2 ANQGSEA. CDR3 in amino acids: CSAGTYEQYF. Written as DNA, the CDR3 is TGCAGCGCTGGGACTTACGAGCAGTACTTC.

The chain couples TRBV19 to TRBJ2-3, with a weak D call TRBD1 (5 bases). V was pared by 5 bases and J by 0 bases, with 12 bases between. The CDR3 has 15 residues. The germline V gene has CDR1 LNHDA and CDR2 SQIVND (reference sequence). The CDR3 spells CASSLGPPSTDTQYF. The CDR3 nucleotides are TGTGCCAGTAGTTTGGGGCCTCCTAGCACAGATACGCAGTATTTT.

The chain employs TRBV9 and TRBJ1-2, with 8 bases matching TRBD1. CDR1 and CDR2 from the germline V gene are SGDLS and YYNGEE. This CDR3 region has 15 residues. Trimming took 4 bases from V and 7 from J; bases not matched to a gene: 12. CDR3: CASSPRQGMGGGYTF. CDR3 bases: TGTGCCAGCAGCCCAAGACAGGGGATGGGGGGTGGCTACACCTTC. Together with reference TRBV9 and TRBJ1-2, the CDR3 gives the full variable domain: DSGVTQTPKHLITATGQRVTLRCSPRSGDLSVYWYQQSLDQGLQFLIQYYNGEERAKGNILERFSAQQFPDLHSELNLSSLELGDSALYFCASSPRQGMGGGYTFGSGTRLTVV.

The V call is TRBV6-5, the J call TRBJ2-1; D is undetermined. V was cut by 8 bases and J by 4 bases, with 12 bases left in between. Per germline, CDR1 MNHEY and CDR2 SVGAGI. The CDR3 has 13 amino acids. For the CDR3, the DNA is TGTGCCAGCCAGAATTCCGGGTACAATGAGCAGTTCTTC. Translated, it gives CASQNSGYNEQFF.

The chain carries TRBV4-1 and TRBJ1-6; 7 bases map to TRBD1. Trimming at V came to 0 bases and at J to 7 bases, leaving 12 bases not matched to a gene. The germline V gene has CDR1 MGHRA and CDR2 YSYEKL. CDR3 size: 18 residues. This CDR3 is CASSQDSPPTGLNSPLHF. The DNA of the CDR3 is TGCGCCAGCAGCCAAGATTCCCCTCCGACAGGGCTAAATTCACCCCTCCACTTT.

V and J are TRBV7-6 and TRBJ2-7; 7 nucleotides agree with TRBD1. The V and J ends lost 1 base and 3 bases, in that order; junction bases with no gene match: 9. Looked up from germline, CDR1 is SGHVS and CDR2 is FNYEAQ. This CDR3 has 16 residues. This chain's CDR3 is CASSLVRGGGFYEQYF. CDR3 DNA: TGTGCCAGCAGCTTAGTAAGAGGGGGCGGATTCTACGAGCAGTACTTC. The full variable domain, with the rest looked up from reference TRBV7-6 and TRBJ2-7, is GAGVSQSPRYKVTKRGQDVALRCDPISGHVSLYWYRQALGQGPEFLTYFNYEAQQDKSGLPNDRFSAERPEGSISTLTIQRTEQRDSAMYRCASSLVRGGGFYEQYFGPGTRLTVT.

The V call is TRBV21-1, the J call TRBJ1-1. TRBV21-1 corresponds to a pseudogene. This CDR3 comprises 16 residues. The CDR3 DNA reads TGTGCCAGCAGCATTGATCCTTCGCCGGGAGGGCCTGAAGCTTTCTTT. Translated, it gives CASSIDPSPGGPEAFF.

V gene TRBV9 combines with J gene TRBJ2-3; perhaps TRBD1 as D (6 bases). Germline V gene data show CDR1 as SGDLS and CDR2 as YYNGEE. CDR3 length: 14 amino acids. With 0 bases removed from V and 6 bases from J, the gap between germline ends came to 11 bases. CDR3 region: CASSVDRVSDTQYF. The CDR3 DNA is TGTGCCAGCAGCGTAGACAGGGTATCCGATACGCAGTATTTT.

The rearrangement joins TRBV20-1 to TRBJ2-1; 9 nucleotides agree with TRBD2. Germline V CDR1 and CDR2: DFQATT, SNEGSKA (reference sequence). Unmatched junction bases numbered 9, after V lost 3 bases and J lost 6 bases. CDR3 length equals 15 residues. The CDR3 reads CSASVETSGSNEQFF. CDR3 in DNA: TGCAGTGCTAGTGTCGAAACTAGCGGGTCCAATGAGCAGTTCTTC.

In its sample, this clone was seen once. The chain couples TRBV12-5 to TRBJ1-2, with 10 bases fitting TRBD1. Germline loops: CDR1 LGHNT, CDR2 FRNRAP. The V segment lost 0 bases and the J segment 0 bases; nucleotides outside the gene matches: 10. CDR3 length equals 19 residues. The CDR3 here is CASGLVLLGQGSSNYGYTF. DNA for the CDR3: TGTGCTAGTGGTTTGGTACTATTGGGACAGGGGTCGTCTAACTATGGCTACACCTTC.